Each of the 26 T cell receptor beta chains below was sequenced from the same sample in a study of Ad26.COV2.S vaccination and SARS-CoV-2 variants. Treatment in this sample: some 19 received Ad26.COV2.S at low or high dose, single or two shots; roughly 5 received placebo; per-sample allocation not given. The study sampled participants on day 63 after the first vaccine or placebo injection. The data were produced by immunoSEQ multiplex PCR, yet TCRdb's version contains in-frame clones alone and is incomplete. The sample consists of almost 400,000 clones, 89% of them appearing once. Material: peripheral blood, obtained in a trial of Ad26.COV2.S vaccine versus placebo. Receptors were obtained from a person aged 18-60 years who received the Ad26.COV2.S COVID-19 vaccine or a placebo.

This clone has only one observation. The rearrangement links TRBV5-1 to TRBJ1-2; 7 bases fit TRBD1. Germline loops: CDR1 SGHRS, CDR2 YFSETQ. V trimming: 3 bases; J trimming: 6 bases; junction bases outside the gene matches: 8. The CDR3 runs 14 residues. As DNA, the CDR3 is TGCGCCAGCAGCTACCTACAGGGGATGGATGGCTACACCTTC. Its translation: CASSYLQGMDGYTF.

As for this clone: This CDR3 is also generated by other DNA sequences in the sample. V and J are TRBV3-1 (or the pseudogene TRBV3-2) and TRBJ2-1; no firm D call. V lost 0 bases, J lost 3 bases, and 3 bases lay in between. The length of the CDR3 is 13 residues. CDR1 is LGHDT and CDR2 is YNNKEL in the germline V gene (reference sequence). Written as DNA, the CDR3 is TGTGCCAGCAGCCAAGAACGCTACAATGAGCAGTTCTTC. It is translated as CASSQERYNEQFF.

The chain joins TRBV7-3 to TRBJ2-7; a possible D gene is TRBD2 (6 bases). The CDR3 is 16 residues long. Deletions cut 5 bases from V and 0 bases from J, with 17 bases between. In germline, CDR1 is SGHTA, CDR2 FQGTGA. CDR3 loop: CASSPPVRGTSYEQYF. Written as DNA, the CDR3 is TGTGCCAGCAGCCCCCCAGTCCGCGGGACCTCCTACGAGCAGTACTTC.

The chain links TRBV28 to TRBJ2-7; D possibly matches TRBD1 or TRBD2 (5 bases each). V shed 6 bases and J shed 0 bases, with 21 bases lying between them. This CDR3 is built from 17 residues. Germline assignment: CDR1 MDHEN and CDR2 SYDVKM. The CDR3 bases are TGTGCCAGCAGGACAAGAGCCGGGACGTTAACCTCCTACGAGCAGTACTTC. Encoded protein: CASRTRAGTLTSYEQYF.

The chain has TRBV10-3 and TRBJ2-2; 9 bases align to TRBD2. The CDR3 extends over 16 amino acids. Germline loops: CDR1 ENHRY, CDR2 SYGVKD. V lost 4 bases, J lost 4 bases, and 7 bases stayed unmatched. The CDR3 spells CAISGLAVPGTGELFF. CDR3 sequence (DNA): TGTGCCATCAGTGGACTAGCGGTACCGGGCACCGGGGAGCTGTTTTTT.

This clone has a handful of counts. CDR3 nucleotides: TGTGCCAGCAGTTTAGGGGCGGGAGCGACAGATACGCAGTATTTT. It codes for CASSLGAGATDTQYF. The V gene is TRBV28, the J gene TRBJ2-3; TRBD2 aligns across 7 bases. Germline assignment: CDR1 MDHEN and CDR2 SYDVKM. Trimming removed 2 bases from V and 3 bases from J; junction bases left unmatched: 5. The CDR3 totals 15 residues.

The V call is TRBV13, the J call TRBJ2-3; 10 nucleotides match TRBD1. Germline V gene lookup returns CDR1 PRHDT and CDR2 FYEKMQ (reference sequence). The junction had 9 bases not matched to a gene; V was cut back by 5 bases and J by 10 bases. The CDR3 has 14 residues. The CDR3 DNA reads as TGTGCCAGCAGCACCCGGACAGGGGGTCGGGCGCAGTATTTT. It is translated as CASSTRTGGRAQYF. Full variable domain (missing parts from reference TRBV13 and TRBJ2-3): AAGVIQSPRHLIKEKRETATLKCYPIPRHDTVYWYQQGPGQDPQFLISFYEKMQSDKGSIPDRFSAQQFSDYHSELNMSSLELGDSALYFCASSTRTGGRAQYFGPGTRLTVL.

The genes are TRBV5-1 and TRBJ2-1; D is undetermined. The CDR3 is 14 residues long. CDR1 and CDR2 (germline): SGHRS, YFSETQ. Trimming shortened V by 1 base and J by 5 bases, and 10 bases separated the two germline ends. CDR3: CASSLSVEHNEQFF. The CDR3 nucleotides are TGCGCCAGCAGCTTGTCGGTAGAGCACAATGAGCAGTTCTTC.

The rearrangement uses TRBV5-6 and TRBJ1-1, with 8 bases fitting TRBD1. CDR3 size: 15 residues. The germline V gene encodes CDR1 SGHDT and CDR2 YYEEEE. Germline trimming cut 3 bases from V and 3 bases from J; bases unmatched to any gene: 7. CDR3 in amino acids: CASSYRTGWDTEAFF. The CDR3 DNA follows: TGTGCCAGCAGCTACCGGACAGGGTGGGACACTGAAGCTTTCTTT.

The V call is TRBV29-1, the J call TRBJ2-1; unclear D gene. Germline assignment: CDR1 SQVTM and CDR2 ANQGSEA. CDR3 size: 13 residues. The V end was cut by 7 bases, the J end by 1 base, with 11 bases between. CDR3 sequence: CSAVAPSYNEQFF. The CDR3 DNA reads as TGCAGCGCCGTAGCCCCTTCCTACAATGAGCAGTTCTTC.

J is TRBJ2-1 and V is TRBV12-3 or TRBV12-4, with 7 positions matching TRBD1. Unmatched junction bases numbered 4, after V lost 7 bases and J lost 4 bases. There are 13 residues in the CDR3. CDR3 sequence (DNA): TGTGCCAGCATTGACAGGGATTACAATGAGCAGTTCTTC. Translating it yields CASIDRDYNEQFF.

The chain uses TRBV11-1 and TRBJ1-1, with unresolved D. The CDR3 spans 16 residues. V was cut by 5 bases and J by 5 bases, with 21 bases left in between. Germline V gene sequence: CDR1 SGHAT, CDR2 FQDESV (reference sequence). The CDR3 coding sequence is TGTGCCAGCAGCCCCCGGCGGGGTAGGGAGTATACTGAAGCTTTCTTT. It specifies CASSPRRGREYTEAFF. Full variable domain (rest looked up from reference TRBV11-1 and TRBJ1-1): EAEVAQSPRYKITEKSQAVAFWCDPISGHATLYWYRQILGQGPELLVQFQDESVVDDSQLPKDRFSAERLKGVDSTLKIQPAELGDSAMYLCASSPRRGREYTEAFFGQGTRLTVV.

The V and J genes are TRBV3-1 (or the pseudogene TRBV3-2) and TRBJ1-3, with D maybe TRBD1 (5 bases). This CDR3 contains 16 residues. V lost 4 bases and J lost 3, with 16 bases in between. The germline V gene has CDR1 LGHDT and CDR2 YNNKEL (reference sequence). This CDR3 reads CASSPPLRGLGNTIYF. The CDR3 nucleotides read TGTGCCAGCAGCCCCCCCCTGAGGGGTCTTGGAAACACCATATATTTT.

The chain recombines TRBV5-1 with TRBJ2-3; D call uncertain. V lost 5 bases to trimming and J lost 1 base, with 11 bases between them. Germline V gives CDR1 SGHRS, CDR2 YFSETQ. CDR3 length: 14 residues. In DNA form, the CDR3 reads TGCGCCAGCAGAGAAGACATTGGCACAGATACGCAGTATTTT. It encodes CASREDIGTDTQYF.

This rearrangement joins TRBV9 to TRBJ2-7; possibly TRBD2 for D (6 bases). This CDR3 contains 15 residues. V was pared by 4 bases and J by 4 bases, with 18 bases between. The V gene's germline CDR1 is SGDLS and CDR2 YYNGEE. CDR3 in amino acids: CASSPNRLAGYEQYF. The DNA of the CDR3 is TGTGCCAGCAGCCCGAACAGGCTGGCGGGGTACGAGCAGTACTTC.

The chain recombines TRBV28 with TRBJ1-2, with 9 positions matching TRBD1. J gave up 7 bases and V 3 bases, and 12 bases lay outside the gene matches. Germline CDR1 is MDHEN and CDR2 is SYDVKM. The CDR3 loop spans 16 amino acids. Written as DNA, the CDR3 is TGTGCCAGCAGTTTGGGGACAGGGATCACGGTGGGTGGCTACACCTTC. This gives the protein CASSLGTGITVGGYTF.

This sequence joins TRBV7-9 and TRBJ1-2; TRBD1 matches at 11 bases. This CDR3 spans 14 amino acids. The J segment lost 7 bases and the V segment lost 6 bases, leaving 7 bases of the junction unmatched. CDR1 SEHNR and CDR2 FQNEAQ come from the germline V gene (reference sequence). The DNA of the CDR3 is TGTGCCAGCAGTTACGGACAGGGGGCGCTTGGCTACACCTTC. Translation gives CASSYGQGALGYTF.

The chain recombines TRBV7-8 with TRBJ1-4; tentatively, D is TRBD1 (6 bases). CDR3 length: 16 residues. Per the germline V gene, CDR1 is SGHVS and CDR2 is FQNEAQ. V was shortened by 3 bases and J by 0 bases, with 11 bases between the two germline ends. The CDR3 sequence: CASSFEGGATNEKLFF. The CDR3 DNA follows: TGTGCCAGCAGCTTCGAGGGGGGCGCAACTAATGAAAAACTGTTTTTT.

CDR3 region: CASGLGGGRYNEQFF. CDR3 coding DNA: TGTGCCAGCGGACTAGGGGGCGGGCGCTACAATGAGCAGTTCTTC. The chain links TRBV5-4 to TRBJ2-1; tentatively, D is TRBD1 or TRBD2 (7 bases each). The CDR3 covers 15 residues. CDR1 is SGHNT and CDR2 is YYREEE in the germline V gene (reference sequence). V was cut by 7 bases and J by 3 bases, with 17 bases left in between.

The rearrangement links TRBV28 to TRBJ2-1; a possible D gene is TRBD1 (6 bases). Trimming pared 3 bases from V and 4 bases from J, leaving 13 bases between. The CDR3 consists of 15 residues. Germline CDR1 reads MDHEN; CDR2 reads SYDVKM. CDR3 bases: TGTGCCAGCAGTTTTAGGGGGAAAGGATACAATGAGCAGTTCTTC. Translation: CASSFRGKGYNEQFF. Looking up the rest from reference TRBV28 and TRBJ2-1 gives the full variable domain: DVKVTQSSRYLVKRTGEKVFLECVQDMDHENMFWYRQDPGLGLRLIYFSYDVKMKEKGDIPEGYSVSREKKERFSLILESASTNQTSMYLCASSFRGKGYNEQFFGPGTRLTVL.

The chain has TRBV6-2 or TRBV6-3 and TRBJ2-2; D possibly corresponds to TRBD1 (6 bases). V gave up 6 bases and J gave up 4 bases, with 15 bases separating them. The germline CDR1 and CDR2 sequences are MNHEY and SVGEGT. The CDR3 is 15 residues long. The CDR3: CASSQGQAPTGELFF. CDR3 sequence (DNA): TGTGCCAGCAGCCAGGGACAAGCGCCCACCGGGGAGCTGTTTTTT.

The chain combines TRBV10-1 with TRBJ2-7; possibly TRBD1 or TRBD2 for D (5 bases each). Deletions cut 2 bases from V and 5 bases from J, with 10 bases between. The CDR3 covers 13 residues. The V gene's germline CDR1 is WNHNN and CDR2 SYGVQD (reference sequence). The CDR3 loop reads CASSEGGGNEQYF. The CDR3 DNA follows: TGCGCCAGCAGTGAGGGGGGTGGAAACGAGCAGTACTTC.

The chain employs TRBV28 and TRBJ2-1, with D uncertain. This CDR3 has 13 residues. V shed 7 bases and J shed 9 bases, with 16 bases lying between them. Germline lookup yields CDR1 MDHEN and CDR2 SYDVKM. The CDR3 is CASTLVSRAEQFF. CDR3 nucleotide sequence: TGTGCCAGCACCCTGGTTAGCCGCGCTGAGCAGTTCTTC.

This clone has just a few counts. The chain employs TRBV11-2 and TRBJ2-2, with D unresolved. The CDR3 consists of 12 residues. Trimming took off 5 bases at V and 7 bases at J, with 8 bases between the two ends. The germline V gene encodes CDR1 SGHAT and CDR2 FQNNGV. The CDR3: CASSLEVGELFF. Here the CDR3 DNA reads TGTGCCAGCAGCCTTGAAGTCGGGGAGCTGTTTTTT. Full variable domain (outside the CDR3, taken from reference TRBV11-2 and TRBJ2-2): EAGVAQSPRYKIIEKRQSVAFWCNPISGHATLYWYQQILGQGPKLLIQFQNNGVVDDSQLPKDRFSAERLKGVDSTLKIQPAKLEDSAVYLCASSLEVGELFFGEGSRLTVL.

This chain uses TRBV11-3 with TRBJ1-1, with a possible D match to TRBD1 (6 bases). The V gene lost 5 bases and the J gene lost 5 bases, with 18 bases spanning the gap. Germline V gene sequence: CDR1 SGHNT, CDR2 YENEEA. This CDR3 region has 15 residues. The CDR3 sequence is CASSPTWGAGTEAFF. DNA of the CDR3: TGTGCCAGCAGCCCCACGTGGGGGGCTGGGACTGAAGCTTTCTTT.

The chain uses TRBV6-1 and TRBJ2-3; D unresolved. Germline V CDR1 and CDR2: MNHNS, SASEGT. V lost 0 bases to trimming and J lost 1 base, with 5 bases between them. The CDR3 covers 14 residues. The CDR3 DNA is TGTGCCAGCAGTGAAGCGCTCCGCACAGATACGCAGTATTTT. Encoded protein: CASSEALRTDTQYF.